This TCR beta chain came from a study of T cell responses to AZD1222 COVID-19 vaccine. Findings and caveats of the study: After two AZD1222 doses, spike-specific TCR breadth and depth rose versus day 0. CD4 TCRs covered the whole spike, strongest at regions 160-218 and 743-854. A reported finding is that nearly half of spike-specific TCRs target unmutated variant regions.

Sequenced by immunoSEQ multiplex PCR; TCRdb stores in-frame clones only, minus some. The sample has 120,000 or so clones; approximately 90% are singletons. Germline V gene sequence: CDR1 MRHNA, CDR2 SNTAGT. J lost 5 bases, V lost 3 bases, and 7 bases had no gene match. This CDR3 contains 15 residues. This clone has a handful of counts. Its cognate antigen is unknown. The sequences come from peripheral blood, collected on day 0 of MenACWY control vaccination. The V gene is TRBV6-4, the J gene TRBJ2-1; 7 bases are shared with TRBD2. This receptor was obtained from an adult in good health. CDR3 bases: TGTGCCAGCAGTGAGCAAGCGGGAAGCAACAATGAGCAGTTCTTC. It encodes CASSEQAGSNNEQFF.